This is a list of T cell receptor beta chains from one sample in a study of blood T cell repertoires in COVID-19. Clones were read by immunoSEQ multiplex PCR, and TCRdb kept only the in-frame ones, dropping some. Of roughly 350,000 clones listed, more than 70% are singletons. The sequenced material came from peripheral blood. Source of these receptors: a woman in her 70s with COVID-19, enrolled during active disease. CDR3s include the opening cysteine and the closing phenylalanine or tryptophan. D genes are given only for firm matches. Clone sizes are given selectively: once, few, many, or a class where the clone is expanded.

V gene,clone size,D gene,J gene,CDR3 protein,CDR3 DNA
TRBV24-1,-,TRBD1,TRBJ2-1,CATSDSTGARYNEQFF,TGTGCCACCAGTGATTCCACAGGGGCTAGGTACAATGAGCAGTTCTTC
TRBV3-1/TRBV3-2,-,-,TRBJ1-2,CASSQGGSGGGYTF,TGTGCCAGCAGCCAGGGCGGGTCAGGAGGCGGCTACACCTTC
TRBV27,-,-,TRBJ1-2,CASSPGRGGPVYGYTF,TGTGCCAGCAGTCCAGGGAGGGGGGGCCCTGTCTATGGCTACACCTTC
TRBV28,-,-,TRBJ1-4,CASSLGGANEKLFF,TGTGCCAGCAGTTTAGGAGGAGCAAATGAAAAACTGTTTTTT
TRBV4-3,-,-,TRBJ2-3,CASSQEIPGAGADTQYF,TGCGCCAGCAGCCAAGAGATCCCTGGAGCCGGGGCAGATACGCAGTATTTT
TRBV11-2,once,TRBD2,TRBJ2-3,CASSLETSGGITDTQYF,TGTGCCAGCAGCCTGGAGACTAGCGGGGGGATCACAGATACGCAGTATTTT
TRBV19,-,-,TRBJ1-6,CASSMRGNNSPLHF,TGTGCCAGTAGTATGCGGGGGAACAATTCACCCCTCCACTTT
TRBV19,-,-,TRBJ1-1,CASSIDRNTEAFF,TGTGCCAGTAGTATAGACAGGAACACTGAAGCTTTCTTT
TRBV3-1/TRBV3-2,-,-,TRBJ1-1,CASSQTSNMNTEAFF,TGTGCCAGCAGCCAAACCTCAAACATGAACACTGAAGCTTTCTTT
TRBV30,-,-,TRBJ1-1,CAPSDTEAFF,TGTGCCCCCTCTGACACTGAAGCTTTCTTT
TRBV7-9,-,-,TRBJ2-7,CASSLLDSGSLEQYF,TGTGCCAGCAGCCTCCTCGACTCCGGGTCCCTCGAGCAGTACTTC
TRBV6-1,-,-,TRBJ1-1,CASSLLGHLNTEAFF,TGTGCCAGCAGTCTATTGGGACATTTGAACACTGAAGCTTTCTTT
TRBV19,-,TRBD2,TRBJ2-4,CASSKGLAGGNIQYF,TGTGCCAGTAGTAAGGGACTAGCGGGGGGAAACATTCAGTACTTC
TRBV19,-,-,TRBJ1-5,CASSITSPHQPQHF,TGTGCCAGTAGTATTACGAGCCCACATCAGCCCCAGCATTTT
TRBV11-2,-,-,TRBJ1-1,CASSLQNTEAFF,TGTGCCAGCAGCTTACAGAACACTGAAGCTTTCTTT
TRBV10-3,-,-,TRBJ2-6,CAIRLSSGANVLTF,TGTGCCATCAGGCTTAGCTCTGGGGCCAACGTCCTGACTTTC
TRBV30,-,-,TRBJ1-2,CAWSVQQAKYTF,TGTGCCTGGAGTGTACAACAGGCGAAGTACACCTTC
TRBV21-1,-,-,TRBJ2-1,CASRPSGGWIYEQFF,TGTGCCAGCAGACCAAGCGGGGGGTGGATCTATGAGCAGTTCTTC
TRBV7-8,-,TRBD1,TRBJ1-2,CASSRTNRGNYGYTF,TGTGCCAGCAGCCGCACCAACAGGGGCAACTATGGCTACACCTTC
TRBV5-6,-,TRBD1,TRBJ1-6,CASSFGTGGSSPLHF,TGTGCCAGCAGCTTTGGGACAGGGGGTAGTTCACCCCTCCACTTT
TRBV6-4,-,TRBD2,TRBJ2-7,CASKASGGAYEQYF,TGTGCCAGCAAGGCTAGCGGGGGGGCGTACGAGCAGTACTTC
TRBV4-3,-,-,TRBJ2-7,CASSQESGAAYEQYF,TGCGCCAGCAGCCAAGAAAGTGGAGCGGCCTACGAGCAGTACTTC